This is a list of T cell receptor beta chains from one sample in a study of PD-1 blockade in classical Hodgkin lymphoma. The protocol was immunoSEQ multiplex PCR, while the TCRdb copy is restricted to in-frame clones and leaves out a portion. Among 14,000 or so clones listed, more than 65% were seen once. Sequences were derived from peripheral blood mononuclear cells (PBMCs), sampled at baseline. The receptor source for this set is a human donor with classical Hodgkin lymphoma. CDR3s include the opening cysteine and the closing phenylalanine or tryptophan. Each record gives: CDR3 DNA, CDR3 protein, D gene, V gene, J gene, clone size. A D gene is named only where the DNA matches it firmly. Size tells how often a clone was seen (once, few, many) or the class of an expanded clone, and some rows leave it out.

CDR3 DNA: TGTGCCAGCAGCTTAGGAACAGGGGTGGGGGAGCAGTACTTC
CDR3 protein: CASSLGTGVGEQYF
D gene: TRBD1
V gene: TRBV7-2
J gene: TRBJ2-7
clone size: -

CDR3 DNA: TGCGCCAGCAGCCAAGGTGCGCGGGGGAGCACAGATACGCAGTATTTT
CDR3 protein: CASSQGARGSTDTQYF
D gene: TRBD2
V gene: TRBV4-1
J gene: TRBJ2-3
clone size: -

CDR3 DNA: TGTGCCAGCAGCGCTGGGGGCTACTATGGCTACACCTTC
CDR3 protein: CASSAGGYYGYTF
D gene: -
V gene: TRBV9
J gene: TRBJ1-2
clone size: -

CDR3 DNA: TGTGCCAGTAGAGGTCAGGCTGGGATGGCAAACACCATATATTTT
CDR3 protein: CASRGQAGMANTIYF
D gene: -
V gene: TRBV19
J gene: TRBJ1-3
clone size: few

CDR3 DNA: TGCGCCAGCAGCCCGACTAGCGGGGTCTCAGAGACCCAGTACTTC
CDR3 protein: CASSPTSGVSETQYF
D gene: TRBD2
V gene: TRBV5-1
J gene: TRBJ2-5
clone size: -

CDR3 DNA: TGTGCGACTTCCCATAAAGCGGGGGAAGGGACCCAGTACTTC
CDR3 protein: CATSHKAGEGTQYF
D gene: TRBD2
V gene: TRBV5-3
J gene: TRBJ2-5
clone size: -

CDR3 DNA: TGTGCCAGCAGTCTACGATGGAGTACCCAAGAGACCCAGTACTTC
CDR3 protein: CASSLRWSTQETQYF
D gene: -
V gene: TRBV6-5
J gene: TRBJ2-5
clone size: -

CDR3 DNA: TGTGCCACCAGCAGAGTCATCCTAGCGGGTCTACTGACCGGGGAGCTGTTTTTT
CDR3 protein: CATSRVILAGLLTGELFF
D gene: TRBD2
V gene: TRBV15
J gene: TRBJ2-2
clone size: -

CDR3 DNA: TGTGCCAGCAGCTCCGGCTCGTCCGGGAGGGGAAACACCATATATTTT
CDR3 protein: CASSSGSSGRGNTIYF
D gene: -
V gene: TRBV28
J gene: TRBJ1-3
clone size: -

CDR3 DNA: TGCGCCAGCAGCCAAGATCAAGGAAGCAATCAGCCCCAGCATTTT
CDR3 protein: CASSQDQGSNQPQHF
D gene: -
V gene: TRBV4-1
J gene: TRBJ1-5
clone size: -

CDR3 DNA: TGTGCCAGCACCCCCGCGGAGGACACATACACCGGGGAGCTGTTTTTT
CDR3 protein: CASTPAEDTYTGELFF
D gene: -
V gene: TRBV5-8
J gene: TRBJ2-2
clone size: -

CDR3 DNA: TGTGCCAGCAGCCCCCGATTGACGGCCTACACCTTC
CDR3 protein: CASSPRLTAYTF
D gene: -
V gene: TRBV7-2
J gene: TRBJ1-2
clone size: -

CDR3 DNA: TGTGCCAGCAGTTTAGACAGGGCAGATTGGGATGGCTACACCTTC
CDR3 protein: CASSLDRADWDGYTF
D gene: TRBD1
V gene: TRBV28
J gene: TRBJ1-2
clone size: -

CDR3 DNA: TGTGCCAGCAGCCCCAGGGGCGGCGGGGAGCTGTTTTTT
CDR3 protein: CASSPRGGGELFF
D gene: -
V gene: TRBV2
J gene: TRBJ2-2
clone size: -

CDR3 DNA: TGTGCCAGCAGACTCTCCGGGACATCCACCGGGGAGCTGTTTTTT
CDR3 protein: CASRLSGTSTGELFF
D gene: -
V gene: TRBV7-9
J gene: TRBJ2-2
clone size: -

CDR3 DNA: TGTGCCAGCAGTTTATACCCCACAGCCCAAGAGACCCAGTACTTC
CDR3 protein: CASSLYPTAQETQYF
D gene: -
V gene: TRBV27
J gene: TRBJ2-5
clone size: once

CDR3 DNA: TGTGCCAGCAGCCCCGACGAAAAATCTGGCTACACCTTC
CDR3 protein: CASSPDEKSGYTF
D gene: -
V gene: TRBV5-6
J gene: TRBJ1-2
clone size: -

CDR3 DNA: TGTGCCAGCAGTGAGGCTAGCGGGCCCGCAGATACGCAGTATTTT
CDR3 protein: CASSEASGPADTQYF
D gene: TRBD2
V gene: TRBV6-4
J gene: TRBJ2-3
clone size: -

CDR3 DNA: TGTGCCAGCAGTTTTGGCCAGCGGGGATCTTCCTACAATGAGCAGTTCTTC
CDR3 protein: CASSFGQRGSSYNEQFF
D gene: TRBD2
V gene: TRBV28
J gene: TRBJ2-1
clone size: few

CDR3 DNA: TGTGCCAGCACCGCCCCCTACGAGAGCGGGGGGCAAGAGACCCAGTACTTC
CDR3 protein: CASTAPYESGGQETQYF
D gene: TRBD2
V gene: TRBV13
J gene: TRBJ2-5
clone size: -

CDR3 DNA: TGTGCCAGCAGCTTCACCCACCAAGAGACCCAGTACTTC
CDR3 protein: CASSFTHQETQYF
D gene: -
V gene: TRBV5-5
J gene: TRBJ2-5
clone size: -

CDR3 DNA: TGTGCCAGCAGCCCGTGGGCGGGGGTAGTTGATACGCAGTATTTT
CDR3 protein: CASSPWAGVVDTQYF
D gene: TRBD2
V gene: TRBV7-6
J gene: TRBJ2-3
clone size: -

CDR3 DNA: TGTGCCAGCAGTCCCACTAGCGGGGATCAAGAGACCCAGTACTTC
CDR3 protein: CASSPTSGDQETQYF
D gene: TRBD2
V gene: TRBV6-6
J gene: TRBJ2-5
clone size: few

CDR3 DNA: TGTGCCAGCAGCCAAGTCATGGGGCGCGGAGATACGCAGTATTTT
CDR3 protein: CASSQVMGRGDTQYF
D gene: -
V gene: TRBV14
J gene: TRBJ2-3
clone size: once

CDR3 DNA: TGTGCCATCAGTGAGTCGGCTCAAGAGACCCAGTACTTC
CDR3 protein: CAISESAQETQYF
D gene: -
V gene: TRBV10-3
J gene: TRBJ2-5
clone size: -

CDR3 DNA: TGTGCCAGTAGTAAGGCCCCACAGGGGGCCAACGTCCTGACTTTC
CDR3 protein: CASSKAPQGANVLTF
D gene: -
V gene: TRBV19
J gene: TRBJ2-6
clone size: -

CDR3 DNA: TGTGCCAGCAGCTTGGCGAGGAACACTGAAGCTTTCTTT
CDR3 protein: CASSLARNTEAFF
D gene: -
V gene: TRBV13
J gene: TRBJ1-1
clone size: -

CDR3 DNA: TGTGCCAGCAGCTTAACAGGGCGATGGGATGGCTACACCTTC
CDR3 protein: CASSLTGRWDGYTF
D gene: -
V gene: TRBV5-5
J gene: TRBJ1-2
clone size: few

CDR3 DNA: TGTGCCAGCAGCTTAGATGGGGGCCTGAACACCGGGGAGCTGTTTTTT
CDR3 protein: CASSLDGGLNTGELFF
D gene: -
V gene: TRBV7-2
J gene: TRBJ2-2
clone size: -

CDR3 DNA: TGTGCCAGCAGTGACTCGACTAGCGGGGGGGATACGCAGTATTTT
CDR3 protein: CASSDSTSGGDTQYF
D gene: TRBD2
V gene: TRBV6-4
J gene: TRBJ2-3
clone size: once

CDR3 DNA: TGTGCCAGCAGCCTTAATGGGGGCGGGGGAACTGAAGCTTTCTTT
CDR3 protein: CASSLNGGGGTEAFF
D gene: -
V gene: TRBV7-2
J gene: TRBJ1-1
clone size: -

CDR3 DNA: TGTGCCAGCAGCTTGGTTACAGGGAGGGTAGGCACTGAAGCTTTCTTT
CDR3 protein: CASSLVTGRVGTEAFF
D gene: -
V gene: TRBV5-8
J gene: TRBJ1-1
clone size: -

CDR3 DNA: TGTGCCAGCAGCTTATATTCGGCGTTGGATCAGCCCCAGCATTTT
CDR3 protein: CASSLYSALDQPQHF
D gene: -
V gene: TRBV7-2
J gene: TRBJ1-5
clone size: medium-sized

CDR3 DNA: TGTGCCAGCTCTCGGACAGGGGGCAATCAGCCCCAGCATTTT
CDR3 protein: CASSRTGGNQPQHF
D gene: TRBD1
V gene: TRBV18
J gene: TRBJ1-5
clone size: -

CDR3 DNA: TGTGCCAGCAGCCCCGCAGGGGGCCCTGAAGCTTTCTTT
CDR3 protein: CASSPAGGPEAFF
D gene: TRBD1
V gene: TRBV7-9
J gene: TRBJ1-1
clone size: -

CDR3 DNA: TGTGCCAGTTCAGGGCGGCAGGAGATTTCCTACAATGAGCAGTTCTTC
CDR3 protein: CASSGRQEISYNEQFF
D gene: -
V gene: TRBV2
J gene: TRBJ2-1
clone size: -

CDR3 DNA: TGTGCCAGCAGAGACATGGGACAGGGGTACGAGCAGTACTTC
CDR3 protein: CASRDMGQGYEQYF
D gene: TRBD1
V gene: TRBV5-6
J gene: TRBJ2-7
clone size: -